This TCR beta chain was sequenced for a study of glioma-infiltrating T cells. CDR3 length: 18 amino acids. Germline CDR1 and CDR2: MNHEY and SMNVEV (reference sequence). Trimming took off 3 bases at V and 3 bases at J, with 21 bases between the two ends. In its sample, this clonotype was seen many times. Using RNA template, CDR3s of TCR alpha and beta were amplified with iRepertoire arm-PCR. MiXCR, applied by TCRdb to the multiplex PCR reads, yields one record per CDR3 protein. This table holds approximately 120,000 distinct CDR3 sequences, roughly 25% found once. V usage is TRBV27 and J usage is TRBJ2-1; either TRBD1 or TRBD2 may fit D (5 bases each). The sequenced sample was glioma tissue, nonneoplastic brain tissue, or PBMCs (not recorded which). The TCR was taken from a human donor with low-grade glioma or glioblastoma, undergoing nonglioma brain surgery, or in good health (not recorded which). The CDR3 DNA reads as TGTGCCAGCAGTTTTTCCCCGTCGGGGCAGGGTCTCTACAATGAGCAGTTCTTC. This codes for CASSFSPSGQGLYNEQFF.